A selection of T cell receptor beta chains follows, all from one sample in a study of spatial heterogeneity in lung cancer. A single record per CDR3 protein comes from TCRdb applying MiXCR to the 5' RACE reads. The sample records some 70,000 distinct CDR3 sequences, roughly 14% being singletons. Specimen: PBMCs, collected at surgery. These receptors all stem from a male donor with early-stage non-small cell lung cancer. Both conserved end residues are part of each CDR3. The order of the fields is clone size, V gene, CDR3 length, D gene, J gene, CDR3 protein, CDR3 DNA. D genes are given only for firm matches. Some rows have no size entry. The others give once, few or many, or a class for an expanded clone.

NA	TRBV15	16	NA	TRBJ1-1	CATSTPGGRKITEAFF	TGTGCCACCAGCACGCCAGGAGGACGAAAAATCACTGAAGCTTTCTTT
few	TRBV20-1	14	NA	TRBJ1-1	CSAPTGNMNTEAFF	TGCAGTGCACCCACAGGGAATATGAACACTGAAGCTTTCTTT
NA	TRBV5-1	14	NA	TRBJ2-5	CASSLAATRETQYF	TGCGCCAGCAGCTTGGCAGCGACCCGAGAGACCCAGTACTTC
few	TRBV5-4	14	NA	TRBJ1-1	CASSLPKLNTEAFF	TGTGCCAGCAGCTTGCCCAAGTTGAACACTGAAGCTTTCTTT
few	TRBV27	14	NA	TRBJ1-5	CASSTTTGGQPQHF	TGTGCCAGCAGTACTACGACAGGAGGTCAGCCCCAGCATTTT
many	TRBV11-2	11	NA	TRBJ2-1	CASSLDATEFF	TGTGCCAGCAGCTTAGATGCCACCGAGTTCTTC
many	TRBV11-1	12	NA	TRBJ1-2	CASSWDGYGYTF	TGTGCCAGCAGCTGGGACGGCTATGGCTACACCTTC
many	TRBV9	15	NA	TRBJ1-1	CASSVEAGANTEAFF	TGTGCCAGCAGCGTAGAGGCAGGGGCTAACACTGAAGCTTTCTTT
few	TRBV29-1	14	NA	TRBJ2-1	CSVAGVPGHNEQFF	TGCAGCGTTGCAGGGGTACCGGGACACAATGAGCAGTTCTTC
many	TRBV7-2	15	TRBD1	TRBJ1-5	CASSAYRGLNQPQHF	TGTGCCAGCAGCGCTTACAGGGGCCTCAATCAGCCCCAGCATTTT
few	TRBV29-1	15	TRBD2	TRBJ2-7	CSVVGGMGESYGVYF	TGCAGCGTTGTGGGGGGGATGGGCGAGTCCTACGGAGTTTACTTC
NA	TRBV11-1	18	TRBD1	TRBJ1-4	CASSLGRQGSATNEKLFF	TGTGCCAGCAGCTTGGGGCGACAGGGAAGCGCAACTAATGAAAAACTGTTTTTT
many	TRBV28	15	NA	TRBJ2-6	CATGSPSFGANVLTF	TGTGCCACAGGGAGCCCTTCGTTTGGGGCCAACGTCCTGACTTTC
many	TRBV20-1	9	NA	TRBJ2-2	CTSPGELFF	TGCACATCGCCCGGGGAGCTGTTTTTT
few	TRBV2	11	NA	TRBJ1-2	CASSETYGYTF	TGTGCCAGCAGTGAAACCTATGGCTACACCTTC
few	TRBV4-2	16	NA	TRBJ2-4	CASSQDAGLAKNIQYF	TGTGCCAGCAGCCAAGATGCGGGGCTAGCCAAAAACATTCAGTACTTC
few	TRBV4-1	14	NA	TRBJ1-1	CASSTVDQVAEAFF	TGCGCCAGCAGCACGGTTGATCAGGTCGCTGAAGCTTTCTTT
few	TRBV5-1	14	NA	TRBJ1-2	CASSSTGLDYGYTF	TGCGCCAGCAGCTCTACAGGGCTGGACTATGGCTACACCTTC
NA	TRBV5-1	15	TRBD2	TRBJ2-1	CASSLSSGTHNEQFF	TGCGCCAGCAGCTTGTCTAGCGGGACGCACAATGAGCAGTTCTTC
NA	TRBV5-4	15	NA	TRBJ2-3	CASSRRGIGPITQYF	TGTGCCAGCAGCCGGAGGGGGATAGGTCCAATTACGCAGTATTTT
NA	TRBV15	11	TRBD1	TRBJ1-1	CATGTGGEAFF	TGTGCCACTGGGACAGGGGGTGAAGCTTTCTTT
NA	TRBV12-3/TRBV12-4	14	NA	TRBJ2-4	CASSFGGPKNIQYF	TGTGCCAGCAGTTTCGGGGGACCCAAAAACATTCAGTACTTC
few	TRBV29-1	16	TRBD2	TRBJ2-1	CSVEDRSSGSGNEQFF	TGCAGCGTTGAAGATAGGTCTAGCGGGAGCGGCAATGAGCAGTTCTTC
many	TRBV7-9	12	NA	TRBJ2-3	CASSLGADTQYF	TGTGCCAGCAGCCTAGGGGCCGATACGCAGTATTTT
few	TRBV7-6	14	TRBD1	TRBJ2-5	CASSLGTGQETQYF	TGTGCCAGCAGCCTCGGGACAGGACAAGAGACCCAGTACTTC
NA	TRBV5-6	15	NA	TRBJ1-1	CASSFQGPMNTEAFF	TGTGCCAGCAGCTTCCAGGGTCCAATGAACACTGAAGCTTTCTTT
NA	TRBV5-1	15	NA	TRBJ2-1	CASSAGPGGYNEQFF	TGCGCCAGCAGCGCGGGCCCTGGCGGGTACAATGAGCAGTTCTTC
NA	TRBV20-1	15	TRBD2	TRBJ2-7	CSASILAGGSYEQYF	TGCAGTGCTAGCATACTAGCGGGAGGATCCTACGAGCAGTACTTC
NA	TRBV6-5	15	NA	TRBJ2-3	CASSYAASSTDTQYF	TGTGCCAGCAGTTACGCAGCTTCTAGCACAGATACGCAGTATTTT
NA	TRBV18	14	TRBD2	TRBJ2-1	CASSPEREVNEQFF	TGTGCCAGCTCACCGGAGCGGGAAGTGAATGAGCAGTTCTTC
many	TRBV3-1	16	NA	TRBJ1-1	CASSQFPGRANTEAFF	TGTGCCAGCAGCCAATTCCCGGGACGGGCGAACACTGAAGCTTTCTTT
medium-sized	TRBV11-1	13	NA	TRBJ2-7	CASSLYRAAEQYF	TGTGCCAGCAGCTTATACAGGGCAGCCGAGCAGTACTTC
NA	TRBV7-7	13	NA	TRBJ1-2	CASSLAEGGPPTF	TGTGCCAGCAGCTTAGCGGAGGGGGGACCCCCAACCTTC
many	TRBV7-2	13	NA	TRBJ2-6	CASGPSGANVLTF	TGTGCCAGCGGGCCCTCTGGGGCCAACGTCCTGACTTTC
few	TRBV18	14	NA	TRBJ1-2	CASSPVSGGGGYTF	TGTGCCAGCTCACCAGTTTCCGGGGGTGGAGGCTACACCTTC
many	TRBV12-3/TRBV12-4	14	NA	TRBJ2-1	CASSRDGSYNEQFF	TGTGCCAGCAGTCGGGACGGTTCCTACAATGAGCAGTTCTTC
few	TRBV20-1	17	TRBD2	TRBJ2-3	CSALLIAGGPGTDTQYF	TGCAGTGCTTTACTTATAGCGGGAGGGCCGGGCACAGATACGCAGTATTTT
NA	TRBV19	12	TRBD1	TRBJ2-2	CASGQGTGELFF	TGTGCCAGTGGACAGGGCACCGGGGAGCTGTTTTTT
many	TRBV12-3/TRBV12-4	11	NA	TRBJ1-1	CASSLFREAFF	TGTGCCAGCAGTCTTTTCAGGGAAGCTTTCTTT
many	TRBV25-1	13	NA	TRBJ2-5	CASSTGAQETQYF	TGTGCCAGCAGCACAGGTGCCCAAGAGACCCAGTACTTC
many	TRBV7-3	13	NA	TRBJ1-1	CASSSRMNTEAFF	TGTGCCAGCAGCTCCCGGATGAACACTGAAGCTTTCTTT
few	TRBV28	14	NA	TRBJ1-1	CAVGALNLNTEAFF	TGTGCAGTAGGGGCACTGAACCTGAACACTGAAGCTTTCTTT
NA	TRBV7-8	12	NA	TRBJ1-1	CASSHTKVEAFF	TGTGCCAGCAGCCATACGAAGGTTGAAGCTTTCTTT
few	TRBV10-2	14	NA	TRBJ2-1	CASSDASSYNEQFF	TGCGCCAGCAGTGACGCAAGCTCCTACAATGAGCAGTTCTTC
many	TRBV4-2	17	TRBD1	TRBJ2-1	CASSQSPTRGPIEEQFF	TGTGCCAGCAGCCAAAGCCCCACTAGGGGGCCAATAGAAGAGCAGTTCTTC
NA	TRBV5-4	15	TRBD1	TRBJ1-6	CASSPETGENSPLHF	TGTGCCAGCAGCCCGGAGACAGGGGAAAATTCACCCCTCCACTTT
NA	TRBV4-3	15	NA	TRBJ2-7	CASSQVWRAGYEQYF	TGCGCCAGCAGCCAAGTTTGGAGGGCGGGCTACGAGCAGTACTTC
NA	TRBV6-2/TRBV6-3	18	TRBD2	TRBJ2-1	CASSYEAGGPLSANEQFF	TGTGCCAGCAGTTACGAAGCGGGAGGGCCTTTATCGGCCAATGAGCAGTTCTTC
NA	TRBV11-2	13	TRBD1	TRBJ2-7	CASSPRTGSEQYF	TGTGCCAGCAGCCCCCGGACAGGGAGCGAGCAGTACTTC
few	TRBV9	13	NA	TRBJ1-1	CASSVEGYTEAFF	TGTGCCAGCAGCGTAGAGGGCTACACTGAAGCTTTCTTT
NA	TRBV20-1	15	TRBD1	TRBJ1-5	CSASVGTGEFEPQHF	TGCAGTGCTAGTGTTGGGACAGGGGAATTCGAGCCCCAGCATTTT